Each of the 26 T cell receptor beta chains below was sequenced from the same sample in a study of Ad26.COV2.S vaccination and SARS-CoV-2 variants. Regarding treatment: 15 to 20 received Ad26.COV2.S at low or high dose, single or two shots; several received placebo; per-sample allocation not given. The investigators took samples on day 63 after the first vaccine or placebo injection. TCRdb's table, derived via immunoSEQ multiplex PCR, lists solely in-frame clones and lacks some. The table includes 350,000 to 550,000 clones, 89% detected once. The specimen was peripheral blood, collected in a trial of Ad26.COV2.S vaccine versus placebo. Receptors originate from a person aged 18-60 years who received the Ad26.COV2.S COVID-19 vaccine or a placebo.

This chain links TRBV5-6 with TRBJ1-3; D call uncertain. The CDR3 spans 15 residues. Trimming removed 2 bases from V and 0 bases from J, with 9 bases in between. The germline V gene encodes CDR1 SGHDT and CDR2 YYEEEE. Written as DNA, the CDR3 is TGTGCCAGCAGCTTTGCCGACCTCTCTGGAAACACCATATATTTT. This sequence encodes CASSFADLSGNTIYF.

The chain combines TRBV20-1 with TRBJ1-2, with D possibly TRBD1 on 5 matching bases. This CDR3 contains 14 residues. V dropped 3 bases and J dropped 8 bases, with 19 bases sitting between them. Germline CDR1 is DFQATT and CDR2 is SNEGSKA (reference sequence). Here the CDR3 reads CSASEGRGSRGYTF. Written as DNA, the CDR3 is TGCAGTGCTAGTGAGGGGCGAGGATCTAGAGGCTACACCTTC.

This clone was observed once. J is TRBJ2-5 and V is TRBV11-3, with 8 bases that match TRBD2. The CDR3 is 14 amino acids. J lost 5 bases, V lost 7 bases, and 9 bases had no gene match. Germline V lookup: CDR1 SGHNT, CDR2 YENEEA. The CDR3 protein is CASTRAGVHETQYF. CDR3 coding DNA: TGTGCCAGCACCCGAGCGGGGGTTCACGAGACCCAGTACTTC.

V and J are TRBV19 and TRBJ1-5; no clear D gene. CDR1 is LNHDA, CDR2 SQIVND, per germline (reference sequence). The length of the CDR3 is 12 residues. With 4 bases removed from V and 5 bases from J, the gap between germline ends came to 6 bases. The CDR3 spells CASSTDYQPQHF. CDR3 nucleotides: TGTGCCAGTAGTACCGACTATCAGCCCCAGCATTTT.

The rearrangement links TRBV6-2 or TRBV6-3 to TRBJ2-1; a weak D match, TRBD2 (5 bases). Germline V gene sequence: CDR1 MNHEY, CDR2 SVGEGT. CDR3 length: 14 residues. The V end was cut by 2 bases, the J end by 10 bases, with 15 bases between. The CDR3 reads CASSYGYLSGEQFF. The CDR3 DNA reads as TGTGCCAGCAGTTACGGCTACCTTTCGGGGGAGCAGTTCTTC.

The CDR3, as DNA: TGTGCCAGCACCAAGATCGGGGTGTCCTACGAGCAGTACTTC. Protein sequence: CASTKIGVSYEQYF. The chain carries TRBV28 and TRBJ2-7; the D gene is possibly TRBD2 (5 bases). Trimming removed 7 bases from V and 1 base from J, with 14 bases in between. This CDR3 has 14 residues. Looked up from germline, CDR1 is MDHEN and CDR2 is SYDVKM.

This clone occurred a few times. V usage is TRBV4-1 and J usage is TRBJ1-6; no clear D. V lost 7 bases to trimming and J lost 12 bases, with 13 bases between them. The CDR3 sequence is 12 residues long. Germline CDR1 MGHRA, CDR2 YSYEKL. DNA of the CDR3: TGCGCCAGCAATCTTATAGGTTTACCCCTCCACTTT. It translates to CASNLIGLPLHF.

V gene TRBV4-1 combines with J gene TRBJ2-3; the D gene is possibly TRBD2 (6 bases). The germline gives CDR1 MGHRA, CDR2 YSYEKL. CDR3 length: 16 amino acids. Between the trimmed V and J ends, which lost 1 base and 1 base, there was a span of 12 bases. The DNA for the CDR3 is TGCGCCAGCAGCCAAGTGCAAGGGGAGGGCACAGATACGCAGTATTTT. It translates to CASSQVQGEGTDTQYF.

This clone occurred a few times. This chain joins TRBV7-9 and TRBJ2-2, with D possibly TRBD2 on 5 matching bases. Per germline, CDR1 SEHNR and CDR2 FQNEAQ (reference sequence). The CDR3 is made up of 15 amino acids. V was shortened by 10 bases and J by 3 bases, with 18 bases between the two germline ends. CDR3 region: CATERWTADTGELFF. In nucleotides, the CDR3 is TGTGCCACCGAGCGGTGGACTGCTGACACCGGGGAGCTGTTTTTT.

This chain uses TRBV4-2 with TRBJ2-2, with TRBD2 as a possible D gene (6 bases). Trimming took off 5 bases at V and 4 bases at J, with 20 bases between the two ends. This CDR3 region has 17 residues. Germline CDR1 reads LGHNA; CDR2 reads YNFKEQ. The CDR3 here is CASSKLAGTFGTGELFF. CDR3 coding DNA: TGTGCCAGCAGCAAATTGGCCGGGACTTTCGGCACCGGGGAGCTGTTTTTT.

V is TRBV10-2 and J is TRBJ2-3; 11 bases map to TRBD1. Germline assignment: CDR1 WSHSY and CDR2 SAAADI. The CDR3 is 16 amino acids. V dropped 7 bases and J dropped 4; count of bases not matched to a gene: 10. The CDR3 here is CASNGRTGGGSDTQYF. Written as DNA, the CDR3 is TGCGCCAGCAACGGGAGGACAGGGGGCGGCTCAGATACGCAGTATTTT.

The CDR3 DNA reads as TGTGCCAGCAGCTTACTTAGTCCCGGGACAGGGATCGAGCAGTACTTC. It specifies CASSLLSPGTGIEQYF. The chain joins TRBV7-9 to TRBJ2-7; 9 bases match TRBD1. CDR1 and CDR2 from the germline V gene are SEHNR and FQNEAQ (reference sequence). With V trimmed by 2 bases and J by 6 bases, 11 bases remained unmatched. The CDR3 consists of 16 residues.

This sequence joins TRBV2 and TRBJ2-7; D perhaps matches TRBD1 (7 bases). The CDR3 extends over 12 amino acids. The germline CDR1 and CDR2 sequences are SNHLY and FYNNEI. Trimming stripped 6 bases from V and 4 bases from J, with 10 bases between. The CDR3: CASRQGRYEQYV. The CDR3 DNA follows: TGTGCCAGCAGACAGGGGAGGTACGAGCAGTACGTC.

V and J are TRBV5-5 and TRBJ2-7; D remains unclear. The CDR3 spans 12 residues. V lost 1 base and J 3 bases, leaving 5 bases between the germline ends. CDR1 and CDR2 from the germline V gene are SGHKS and YYEKEE (reference sequence). As DNA, the CDR3 is TGTGCCAGCAGCTTGCGGAACTACGAGCAGTACTTC. It yields the protein CASSLRNYEQYF.

This clone occurred a few times. This chain joins TRBV3-1 (or the pseudogene TRBV3-2) and TRBJ2-3, with D maybe TRBD1 (7 bases). The germline CDR1 and CDR2 sequences are LGHDT and YNNKEL (reference sequence). The V gene lost 4 bases and the J gene lost 2 bases, with 13 bases spanning the gap. CDR3 length equals 15 residues. CDR3 bases: TGTGCCAGCAGCCCCAGGGGGGAGACCACAGATACGCAGTATTTT. It encodes CASSPRGETTDTQYF.

The chain employs TRBV7-2 and TRBJ1-3, with D tentatively TRBD1 (5 bases). The CDR3 is 17 amino acids. The V gene's germline CDR1 is SGHTA and CDR2 FQGNSA. V gave up 1 base and J gave up 0 bases, with 13 bases separating them. For the CDR3, the DNA is TGTGCCAGCAGCTTAGTGGCAGGGCCCAGCTCTGGAAACACCATATATTTT. As protein: CASSLVAGPSSGNTIYF.

CDR3 loop: CASSLGQGHGYTF. The CDR3 nucleotides read TGTGCCAGCAGCTTGGGACAGGGACATGGCTACACCTTC. The V gene is TRBV5-4, the J gene TRBJ1-2; 7 nucleotides match TRBD1. CDR1 and CDR2 from the germline V gene are SGHNT and YYREEE (reference sequence). The CDR3 is 13 residues long. Trimming at V came to 0 bases and at J to 6 bases, leaving 2 bases not matched to a gene.

The chain uses TRBV30 and TRBJ1-5; 7 bases line up with TRBD1. The V gene end was trimmed by 4 bases and the J gene end by 4 bases; junction bases not matched to a gene: 4. The germline V gene encodes CDR1 GTSNPN and CDR2 SVGIG (reference sequence). The CDR3 is made up of 13 amino acids. CDR3 amino acids: CAWTPGGNQPQHF. Written as DNA, the CDR3 is TGTGCCTGGACCCCAGGGGGTAATCAGCCCCAGCATTTT.

This chain links TRBV5-1 with TRBJ2-5, with TRBD1 matching 10 bases. V was clipped by 6 bases and J by 2 bases; unmatched bases: 10. Looked up from germline, CDR1 is SGHRS and CDR2 is YFSETQ. The CDR3 consists of 16 residues. CDR3 loop: CASTLSGTGAQETQYF. CDR3 bases: TGCGCCAGCACCCTATCCGGGACAGGGGCTCAAGAGACCCAGTACTTC.

The chain uses TRBV30 and TRBJ1-2, with D unclear. CDR1 and CDR2 (germline): GTSNPN, SVGIG (reference sequence). This CDR3 is built from 13 residues. The V end lost 3 bases, the J end lost 0 bases, and 8 bases lay between the germline ends. Here the CDR3 reads CAWRPRSNYGYTF. In DNA, the CDR3 is TGTGCCTGGAGGCCCCGTTCTAACTATGGCTACACCTTC.

The rearrangement uses TRBV4-2 and TRBJ2-2; 8 bases match TRBD2. The V and J ends lost 5 bases and 6 bases, in that order; junction bases with no gene match: 11. The CDR3 has 16 residues. The germline V gene encodes CDR1 LGHNA and CDR2 YNFKEQ. The CDR3 sequence is CASSKPGLELAGELFF. In DNA, the CDR3 is TGTGCCAGCAGCAAACCGGGACTAGAGCTTGCCGGGGAGCTGTTTTTT.

V and J are TRBV21-1 and TRBJ1-5. TRBV21-1 counts as a pseudogene. The CDR3 runs to 15 residues. The CDR3 coding sequence is TGTGCCAGCAGCAAAGAGGGGAGAGGGCCCCAGCCCCAGCATTTT. Protein sequence: CASSKEGRGPQPQHF.

V usage is TRBV9 and J usage is TRBJ1-1, with D possibly being TRBD1 (6 bases). Germline loops: CDR1 SGDLS, CDR2 YYNGEE. Trimming shortened V by 3 bases and J by 2 bases, and 11 bases separated the two germline ends. The CDR3 spans 14 residues. The DNA for the CDR3 is TGTGCCAGCAGCGCATTACAGGGAAACACTGAAGCTTTCTTT. Translation gives CASSALQGNTEAFF. The whole variable domain, filled in from reference TRBV9 and TRBJ1-1, reads DSGVTQTPKHLITATGQRVTLRCSPRSGDLSVYWYQQSLDQGLQFLIQYYNGEERAKGNILERFSAQQFPDLHSELNLSSLELGDSALYFCASSALQGNTEAFFGQGTRLTVV.

The chain's CDR3 is CATRGANYGYTF. In DNA form, the CDR3 reads TGTGCCACCCGGGGGGCTAACTATGGCTACACCTTC. The chain couples TRBV15 to TRBJ1-2; a possible D gene is TRBD1 (5 bases). V was cut by 8 bases and J by 0 bases, with 7 bases left in between. CDR3 length equals 12 residues. Germline values: CDR1 LNHNV, CDR2 YYDKDF (reference sequence).

This clone appeared a single time. The chain carries TRBV6-5 and TRBJ1-3; weak D call: TRBD1 (6 bases). CDR1 MNHEY and CDR2 SVGAGI come from the germline V gene. CDR3 size: 15 residues. V was clipped by 4 bases and J by 0 bases, with 10 bases between them. In DNA, the CDR3 is TGTGCCAGCAGTTCTGGGGGCCTCTCTGGAAACACCATATATTTT. It codes for CASSSGGLSGNTIYF.

This chain uses TRBV5-1 with TRBJ2-7; 10 nucleotides align to TRBD1. CDR1 is SGHRS and CDR2 is YFSETQ in the germline V gene. The CDR3 contains 14 residues. Trimming removed 5 bases from V and 4 bases from J; junction bases left unmatched: 6. The CDR3 sequence: CASRSGTGAYEQYV. The CDR3 DNA sequence: TGCGCCAGCAGATCCGGGACAGGGGCGTACGAGCAGTACGTC.